Listed below are T cell receptor beta chains from one sample, sequenced in a study of identical twins. TCRdb re-derived calls from the 5' RACE reads in MiXCR, one entry per CDR3 protein. The sample holds approximately 550,000 distinct CDR3 sequences, approximately 20% seen once. These data are also associated with another study on yellow fever vaccine responses in identical twins.

Sample: CD4+ T cells sorted from blood. The receptors were sampled from a woman between 18 and 29 years old in good health. Each CDR3 is given with its conserved first and last residue. A D gene is named only where the DNA matches it firmly.

cdr3_aa	d_call	v_call	j_call
CASSVGQPSLAEFF	.	TRBV5-1	TRBJ2-1
CSVERQGNYGYTF	TRBD1	TRBV29-1	TRBJ1-2
CSALTNNEQFF	.	TRBV20-1	TRBJ2-1
CASSLEGTGVGTEAFF	TRBD1	TRBV13	TRBJ1-1
CASRDTGDNEQFF	TRBD1	TRBV6-2/TRBV6-3	TRBJ2-1
CASRKDSQNTEAFF	.	TRBV11-3	TRBJ1-1
CASSPRTSTSTDTQYF	TRBD2	TRBV12-3/TRBV12-4	TRBJ2-3
CASSSLAGGRPGNEQFF	TRBD2	TRBV5-1	TRBJ2-1
CSASAGTGSSYEQYF	TRBD1	TRBV20-1	TRBJ2-7
CSVEGLGTEAFF	.	TRBV29-1	TRBJ1-1
CASSQSGGANNEQFF	TRBD2	TRBV12-3/TRBV12-4	TRBJ2-1
CSAAFRGQFYGYTF	.	TRBV29-1	TRBJ1-2
CASTPGTANTGELFF	.	TRBV19	TRBJ2-2
CSAGERYEQYF	.	TRBV20-1	TRBJ2-7
CASSRKDGSSEAFF	.	TRBV7-9	TRBJ1-1
CASRAGTGYNEQFF	TRBD1	TRBV2	TRBJ2-1
CASSYSTGGDRVAFF	TRBD1	TRBV6-5	TRBJ1-1
CASRVDANTEAFF	.	TRBV9	TRBJ1-1
CASSPARILGPEAFF	.	TRBV6-2/TRBV6-3	TRBJ1-1